This passage covers 19 T cell receptor beta chains from one sample sequenced in a study of identical twins (dated by TCRdb to the mid-2010s). The library was made by 5' RACE. Instrument on record: Illumina HiSeq 2000. TCRdb reanalyzed the raw reads on its own, using fastp at Q25 for trimming and MiXCR for clone calling, and kept in-frame beta chains. Under each unique CDR3 protein, matching rows form one entry showing the most common genes and DNA. The sample profile shows 700,000 to 950,000 distinct CDR3 sequences; about 12% of them were found once. The ten most abundant clones make up around 1.6% of the sample. These sequences were also reported in another study, on yellow fever vaccine responses in identical twins.

Sequencing input: PBMCs. All receptors derive from a woman aged 18-29 years in good health.

The chain carries TRBV11-2 and TRBJ2-3; 7 bases line up with TRBD2. CDR3 length equals 18 residues. CDR1 and CDR2 (germline): SGHAT, FQNNGV. Germline trimming cut 1 base from V and 5 bases from J; bases unmatched to any gene: 15. This CDR3 is CASSLGFDGPGGGDTQYF. CDR3 nucleotide sequence: TGTGCCAGCAGCTTAGGGTTCGATGGACCGGGAGGTGGAGATACGCAGTATTTT.

This clonotype was detected a few times. The chain is built from TRBV28 and TRBJ1-1; D gene unclear. Germline V CDR1 and CDR2: MDHEN, SYDVKM. Trimming took 3 bases from V and 5 from J, leaving 13 bases between them. The CDR3 totals 14 residues. CDR3 coding DNA: TGTGCCAGCAGTTTTAGGGTAGTAGGGACTGAAGCTTTCTTT. Protein product: CASSFRVVGTEAFF.

This chain joins TRBV28 and TRBJ1-1; D not resolved. CDR1 and CDR2 from the germline V gene are MDHEN and SYDVKM. Trimming removed 6 bases at V and 1 base at J, with 15 bases between. The CDR3 is 15 amino acids. The CDR3 coding sequence is TGTGCCAGCAGCTTGGCCGGACGCAAGAACACTGAAGCTTTCTTT. Its protein is CASSLAGRKNTEAFF.

The CDR3 DNA sequence: TGTGCCAGCAGTTTATCCGCAAGCGGAGAATCCAAGGAAGAGACCCAGTACTTC. It yields the protein CASSLSASGESKEETQYF. The chain has TRBV27 and TRBJ2-5; D perhaps matches TRBD2 (5 bases). V lost 0 bases to trimming and J lost 3 bases, with 20 bases between them. Germline loops: CDR1 MNHEY, CDR2 SMNVEV (reference sequence). This CDR3 has 18 residues.

The CDR3 spells CASSFGRSSGANVLTF. CDR3 bases: TGTGCCAGCAGCTTCGGACGGAGCTCTGGGGCCAACGTCCTGACTTTC. The V call is TRBV7-9, the J call TRBJ2-6; unclear D gene. CDR3 length: 16 residues. The ends were cut back, 3 bases at V and 0 bases at J, with 9 bases in the middle. Germline V gene sequence: CDR1 SEHNR, CDR2 FQNEAQ (reference sequence).

The chain recombines TRBV20-1 with TRBJ2-5; a possible D gene is TRBD2 (6 bases). The V gene lost 6 bases and the J gene lost 2 bases, with 19 bases spanning the gap. The CDR3 runs to 15 residues. Germline loops: CDR1 DFQATT, CDR2 SNEGSKA (reference sequence). The CDR3 DNA follows: TGCAGTGCACGGCGCGAAATAGCGGTTCAAGAGACCCAGTACTTC. Amino acids: CSARREIAVQETQYF.

There are a few counts of this clonotype. This chain links TRBV20-1 with TRBJ2-1; tentative D call: TRBD2 (5 bases). This CDR3 is 12 amino acids long. Germline loops: CDR1 DFQATT, CDR2 SNEGSKA (reference sequence). Trimming took 4 bases from V and 3 from J, leaving 7 bases between them. CDR3 sequence reads: CSANGLYNEQFF. DNA of the CDR3: TGCAGTGCTAATGGACTCTACAATGAGCAGTTCTTC.

This clonotype was seen many times. The chain couples TRBV2 to TRBJ1-1; 9 bases match TRBD1. The V gene end was trimmed by 8 bases and the J gene end by 3 bases; junction bases not matched to a gene: 4. Germline V gene sequence: CDR1 SNHLY, CDR2 FYNNEI. The CDR3 spans 13 residues. The CDR3 is CASRRQGDTEAFF. In nucleotides, the CDR3 is TGTGCCAGCCGGAGACAGGGGGACACTGAAGCTTTCTTT.

The V call is TRBV7-2, the J call TRBJ2-1; D remains unclear. Germline V gene data show CDR1 as SGHTA and CDR2 as FQGNSA. Deletions cut 1 base from V and 5 bases from J, with 18 bases between. This CDR3 comprises 17 residues. The CDR3 DNA follows: TGTGCCAGCAGCTTAGGGGCTTGGCCTGTCAAAGACAATGAGCAGTTCTTC. This encodes CASSLGAWPVKDNEQFF.

This clonotype was seen only a few times. This sequence joins TRBV3-1 and TRBJ1-1, with TRBD1 matching over 7 bases. This CDR3 has 15 residues. The junction had 6 bases not matched to a gene; V was cut back by 2 bases and J by 3 bases. Germline lookup yields CDR1 LGHDT and CDR2 YNNKEL (reference sequence). The CDR3 loop is CASSQYDRVHTEAFF. CDR3 bases: TGTGCCAGCAGCCAATACGACAGGGTTCACACTGAAGCTTTCTTT.

This clonotype turned up a few times. The chain carries TRBV28 and TRBJ2-1, with 11 bases fitting TRBD2. Germline lookup yields CDR1 MDHEN and CDR2 SYDVKM. The CDR3 totals 15 residues. V gave up 1 base and J gave up 7 bases; unmatched junction bases: 3. CDR3 residues: CASSLLTSGKNEQFF. The CDR3 DNA reads TGTGCCAGCAGTTTATTGACTAGCGGGAAGAATGAGCAGTTCTTC. The full variable domain, in which reference TRBV28 and TRBJ2-1 provide the parts outside the CDR3, is DVKVTQSSRYLVKRTGEKVFLECVQDMDHENMFWYRQDPGLGLRLIYFSYDVKMKEKGDIPEGYSVSREKKERFSLILESASTNQTSMYLCASSLLTSGKNEQFFGPGTRLTVL.

This clonotype showed up just a few times. V is TRBV6-4 and J is TRBJ2-1; tentative D call: TRBD1 (6 bases). V lost 4 bases and J lost 4, with 11 bases in between. This CDR3 comprises 14 residues. Germline lookup yields CDR1 MRHNA and CDR2 SNTAGT. DNA for the CDR3: TGTGCCAGCAGTGCCCAGGACAGTTACAATGAGCAGTTCTTC. Its translation is CASSAQDSYNEQFF.

This clonotype appeared a few times. V is TRBV20-1 and J is TRBJ2-4; D not resolved. This CDR3 region has 13 residues. V gave up 0 bases and J gave up 1 base, with 4 bases separating them. From germline, CDR1 is DFQATT and CDR2 SNEGSKA (reference sequence). The CDR3 loop is CSARDMAKNIQYF. CDR3 sequence (DNA): TGCAGTGCTAGAGATATGGCCAAAAACATTCAGTACTTC.

The chain recombines TRBV7-9 with TRBJ2-5, with D possibly TRBD2 on 7 matching bases. Deletions cut 0 bases from V and 5 bases from J, with 16 bases between. The CDR3 runs to 16 residues. Germline V gene lookup returns CDR1 SEHNR and CDR2 FQNEAQ (reference sequence). The CDR3 reads CASSLAVGGARETQYF. The CDR3, as DNA: TGTGCCAGCAGCTTAGCCGTTGGGGGGGCCAGGGAGACCCAGTACTTC.

Many counts were recorded for this clonotype. This chain uses TRBV12-3 or TRBV12-4 with TRBJ1-3, with D uncertain. V gave up 3 bases and J gave up 0 bases, with 12 bases separating them. This CDR3 is 16 amino acids long. DNA for the CDR3: TGTGCCAGCAGTTTGGGAGTCAGGAGCTCTGGAAACACCATATATTTT. This codes for CASSLGVRSSGNTIYF.

This clonotype appeared a few times. The V gene is TRBV29-1, the J gene TRBJ2-7; D tentatively fits TRBD1 or TRBD2 (5 bases each). The CDR3 runs to 15 residues. Germline CDR1 SQVTM, CDR2 ANQGSEA. The germline V and J ends were trimmed by 8 bases and 2 bases, with 22 bases remaining between them. The CDR3 here is CSLRDPARGPYEQYF. For the CDR3, the DNA is TGCAGCCTCAGGGACCCAGCGAGAGGTCCCTACGAGCAGTACTTC.

The chain combines TRBV10-1 with TRBJ2-3, with TRBD2 matching over 8 bases. J was trimmed by 7 bases and V by 3 bases; bases with no gene match: 12. The germline V gene encodes CDR1 WNHNN and CDR2 SYGVQD (reference sequence). The CDR3 covers 16 residues. The CDR3 nucleotides are TGCGCCAGCAGTGACGGCGCGGGAGGCCGTGGGAATACGCAGTATTTT. It codes for CASSDGAGGRGNTQYF.

This clonotype was recorded at least ten times. The rearrangement uses TRBV5-6 and TRBJ2-1; TRBD2 might be the D (6 bases). The CDR3 length is 12 residues. V was trimmed by 5 bases and J by 8 bases, leaving 11 bases between them. Germline CDR1 and CDR2: SGHDT and YYEEEE. The CDR3 sequence: CASSLTSDEQFF. In DNA, the CDR3 is TGTGCCAGCAGTTTGACTAGTGATGAGCAGTTCTTC.

The chain couples TRBV6-1 to TRBJ2-7; D assignment may be TRBD1 or TRBD2 (5 bases each). The germline CDR1 and CDR2 sequences are MNHNS and SASEGT. The CDR3 extends over 11 amino acids. V was pared by 8 bases and J by 0 bases, with 5 bases between. The DNA for the CDR3 is TGTGCCAGCGGGACCTCCTACGAGCAGTACTTC. It yields the protein CASGTSYEQYF.